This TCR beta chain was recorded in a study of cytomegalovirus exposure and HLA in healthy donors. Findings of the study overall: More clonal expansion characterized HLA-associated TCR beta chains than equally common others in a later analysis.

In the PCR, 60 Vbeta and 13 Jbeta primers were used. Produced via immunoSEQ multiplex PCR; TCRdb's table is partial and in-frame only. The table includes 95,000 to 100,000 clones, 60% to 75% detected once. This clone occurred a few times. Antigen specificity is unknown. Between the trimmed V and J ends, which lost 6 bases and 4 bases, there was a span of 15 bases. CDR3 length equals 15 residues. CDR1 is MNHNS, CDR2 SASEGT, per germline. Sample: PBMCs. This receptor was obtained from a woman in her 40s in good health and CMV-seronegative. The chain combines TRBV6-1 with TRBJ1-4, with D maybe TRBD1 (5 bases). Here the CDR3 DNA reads TGTGCCAGCAGGGGGCTAGGGATGCGTAATGAAAAACTGTTTTTT. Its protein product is CASRGLGMRNEKLFF.